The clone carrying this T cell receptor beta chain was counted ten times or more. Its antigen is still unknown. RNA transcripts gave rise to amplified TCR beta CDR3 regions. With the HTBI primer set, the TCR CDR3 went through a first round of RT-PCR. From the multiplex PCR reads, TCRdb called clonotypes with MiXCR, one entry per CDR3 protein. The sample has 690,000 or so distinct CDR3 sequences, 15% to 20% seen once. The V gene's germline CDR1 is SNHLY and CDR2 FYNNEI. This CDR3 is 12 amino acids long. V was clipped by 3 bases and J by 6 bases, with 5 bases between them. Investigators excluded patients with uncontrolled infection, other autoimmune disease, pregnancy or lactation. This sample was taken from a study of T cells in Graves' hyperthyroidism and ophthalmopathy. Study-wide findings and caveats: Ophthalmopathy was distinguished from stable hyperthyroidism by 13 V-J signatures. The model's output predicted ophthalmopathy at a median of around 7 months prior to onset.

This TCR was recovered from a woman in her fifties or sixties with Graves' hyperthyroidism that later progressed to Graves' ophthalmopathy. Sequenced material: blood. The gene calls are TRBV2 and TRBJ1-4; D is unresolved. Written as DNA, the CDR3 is TGTGCCAGCAGTGAGGGCCATGAAAAACTGTTTTTT. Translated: CASSEGHEKLFF.